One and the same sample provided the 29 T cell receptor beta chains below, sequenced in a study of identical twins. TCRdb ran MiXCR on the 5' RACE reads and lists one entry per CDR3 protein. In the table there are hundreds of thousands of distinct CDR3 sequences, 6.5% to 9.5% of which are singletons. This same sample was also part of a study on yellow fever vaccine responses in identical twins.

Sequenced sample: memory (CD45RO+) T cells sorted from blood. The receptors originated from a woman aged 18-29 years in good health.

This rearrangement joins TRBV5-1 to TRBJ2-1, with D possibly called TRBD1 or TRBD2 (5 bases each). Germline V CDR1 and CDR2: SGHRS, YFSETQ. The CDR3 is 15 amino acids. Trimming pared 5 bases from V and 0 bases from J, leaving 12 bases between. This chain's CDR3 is CASSEGTSSYNEQFF. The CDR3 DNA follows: TGCGCCAGCAGTGAGGGGACGAGCTCCTACAATGAGCAGTTCTTC.

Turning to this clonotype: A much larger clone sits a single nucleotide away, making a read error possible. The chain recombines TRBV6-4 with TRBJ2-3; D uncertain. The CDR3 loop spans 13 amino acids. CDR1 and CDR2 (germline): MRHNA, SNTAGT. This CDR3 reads CASSVGSTDKQYF. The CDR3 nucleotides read TGTGCCAGCAGTGTCGGCAGCACAGATAAGCAGTATTTT.

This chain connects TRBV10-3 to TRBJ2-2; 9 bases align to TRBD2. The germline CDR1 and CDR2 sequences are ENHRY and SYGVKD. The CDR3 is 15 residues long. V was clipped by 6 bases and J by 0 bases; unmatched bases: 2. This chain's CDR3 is CAIRTSGTNTGELFF. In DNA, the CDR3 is TGTGCCATCAGGACTAGCGGAACGAACACCGGGGAGCTGTTTTTT.

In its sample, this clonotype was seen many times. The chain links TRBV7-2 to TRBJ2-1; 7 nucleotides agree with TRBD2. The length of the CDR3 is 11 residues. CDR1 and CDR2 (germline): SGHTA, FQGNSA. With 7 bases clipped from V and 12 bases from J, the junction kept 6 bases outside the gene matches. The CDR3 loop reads CASTIWGGQFF. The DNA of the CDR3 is TGTGCCAGCACCATTTGGGGGGGGCAGTTCTTC.

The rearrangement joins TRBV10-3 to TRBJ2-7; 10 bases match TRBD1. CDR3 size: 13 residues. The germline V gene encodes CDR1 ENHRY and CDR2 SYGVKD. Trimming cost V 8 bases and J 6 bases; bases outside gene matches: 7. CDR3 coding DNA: TGTGCCATCTCTAAGACAGGGGGCGCCGAGCAGTACTTC. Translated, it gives CAISKTGGAEQYF.

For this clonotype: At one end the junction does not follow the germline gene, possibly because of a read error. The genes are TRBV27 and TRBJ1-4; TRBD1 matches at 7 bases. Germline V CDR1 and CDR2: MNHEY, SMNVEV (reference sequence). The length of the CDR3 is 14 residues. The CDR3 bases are TGTGCCAGCAGTCGGGACAGCCGAAATGGAAAACTGTTTTTT. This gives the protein CASSRDSRNGKLFF.

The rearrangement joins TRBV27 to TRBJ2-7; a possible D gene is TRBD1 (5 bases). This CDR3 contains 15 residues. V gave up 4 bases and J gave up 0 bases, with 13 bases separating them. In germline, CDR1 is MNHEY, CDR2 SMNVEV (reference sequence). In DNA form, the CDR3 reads TGTGCCAGCAGTTGGCAAGGGGTTTCCTCCTACGAGCAGTACTTC. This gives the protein CASSWQGVSSYEQYF.

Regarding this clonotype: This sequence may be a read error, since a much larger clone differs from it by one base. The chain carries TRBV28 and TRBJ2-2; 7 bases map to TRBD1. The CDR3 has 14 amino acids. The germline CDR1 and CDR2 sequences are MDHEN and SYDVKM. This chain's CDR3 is CTSRRQGYTGELFF. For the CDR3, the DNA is TGTACCAGCAGGCGACAGGGATACACCGGGGAGCTGTTTTTT.

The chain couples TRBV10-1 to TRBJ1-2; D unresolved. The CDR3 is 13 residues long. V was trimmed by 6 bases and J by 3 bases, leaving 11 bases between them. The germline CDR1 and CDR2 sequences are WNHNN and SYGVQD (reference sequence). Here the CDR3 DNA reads TGCGCCAGCAGCCCCCGCCCTGACTATGGCTACACCTTC. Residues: CASSPRPDYGYTF.

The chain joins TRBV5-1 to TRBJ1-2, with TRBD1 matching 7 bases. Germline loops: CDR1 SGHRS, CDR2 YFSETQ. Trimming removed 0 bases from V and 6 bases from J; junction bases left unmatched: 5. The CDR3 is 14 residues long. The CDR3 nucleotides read TGCGCCAGCAGCTTGGACCCAGGGGGAGATGGCTACACCTTC. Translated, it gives CASSLDPGGDGYTF.

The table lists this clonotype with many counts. CDR3 sequence reads: CASSQGHPGAYEQYF. CDR3 nucleotides: TGCGCCAGCAGCCAAGGCCACCCAGGGGCCTACGAGCAGTACTTC. The genes are TRBV4-1 and TRBJ2-7; possibly TRBD1 for D (6 bases). V lost 1 base and J 2 bases, leaving 12 bases between the germline ends. The CDR3 consists of 15 residues. Looked up from germline, CDR1 is MGHRA and CDR2 is YSYEKL.

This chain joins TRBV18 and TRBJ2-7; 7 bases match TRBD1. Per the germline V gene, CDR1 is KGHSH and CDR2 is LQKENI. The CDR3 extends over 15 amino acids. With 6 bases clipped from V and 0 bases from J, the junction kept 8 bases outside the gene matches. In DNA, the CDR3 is TGTGCCAGCTCCGAAATGGGGACAGACTCCTACGAGCAGTACTTC. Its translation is CASSEMGTDSYEQYF.

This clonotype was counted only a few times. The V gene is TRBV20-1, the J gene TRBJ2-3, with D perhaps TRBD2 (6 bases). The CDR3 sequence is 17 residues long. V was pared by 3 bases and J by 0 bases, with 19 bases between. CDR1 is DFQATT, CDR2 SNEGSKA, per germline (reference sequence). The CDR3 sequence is CSARPAGPPGSTDTQYF. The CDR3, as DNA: TGCAGTGCTAGGCCAGCGGGTCCACCTGGTAGCACAGATACGCAGTATTTT.

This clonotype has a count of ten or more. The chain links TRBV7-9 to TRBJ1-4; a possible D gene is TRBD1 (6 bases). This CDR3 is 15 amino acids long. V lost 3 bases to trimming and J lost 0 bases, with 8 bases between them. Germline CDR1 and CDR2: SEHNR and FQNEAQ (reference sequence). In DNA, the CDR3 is TGTGCCAGCAGCTTTTGGACAGCAACTAATGAAAAACTGTTTTTT. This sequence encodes CASSFWTATNEKLFF.

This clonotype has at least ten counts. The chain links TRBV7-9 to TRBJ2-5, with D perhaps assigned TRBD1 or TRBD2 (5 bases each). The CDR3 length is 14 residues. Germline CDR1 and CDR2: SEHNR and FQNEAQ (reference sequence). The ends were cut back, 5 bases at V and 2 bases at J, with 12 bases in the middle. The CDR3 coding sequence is TGTGCCAGCAGCCAGGTGGGACCACAAGAGACCCAGTACTTC. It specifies CASSQVGPQETQYF.

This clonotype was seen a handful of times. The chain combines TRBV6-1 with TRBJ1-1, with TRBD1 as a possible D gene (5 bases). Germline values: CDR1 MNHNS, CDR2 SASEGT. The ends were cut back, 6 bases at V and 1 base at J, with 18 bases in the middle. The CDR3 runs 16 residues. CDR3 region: CASSLEWGRSNTEAFF. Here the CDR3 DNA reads TGTGCCAGCAGCCTTGAATGGGGCAGATCGAACACTGAAGCTTTCTTT.

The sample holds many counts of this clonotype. For the CDR3, the DNA is TGCAGTGCAACCGGGGGGGCAGAGAACACTGAAGCTTTCTTT. The encoded protein is CSATGGAENTEAFF. V and J are TRBV20-1 and TRBJ1-1; D perhaps matches TRBD1 (6 bases). The V end was cut by 6 bases, the J end by 1 base, with 15 bases between. This CDR3 has 14 amino acids. Germline V CDR1 and CDR2: DFQATT, SNEGSKA (reference sequence).

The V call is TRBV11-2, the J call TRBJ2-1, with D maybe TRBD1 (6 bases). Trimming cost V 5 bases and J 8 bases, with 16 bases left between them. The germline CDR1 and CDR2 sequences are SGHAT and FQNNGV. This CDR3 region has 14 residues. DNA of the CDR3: TGTGCCAGCAGCCCATCCACAGGGATCTATGAGCAGTTCTTC. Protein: CASSPSTGIYEQFF.

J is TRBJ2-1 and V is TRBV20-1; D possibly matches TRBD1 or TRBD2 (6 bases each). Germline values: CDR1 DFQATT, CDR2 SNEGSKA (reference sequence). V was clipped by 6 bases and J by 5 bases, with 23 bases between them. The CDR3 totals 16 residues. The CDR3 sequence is CSARGRGPQGHNEQFF. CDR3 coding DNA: TGCAGTGCCCGGGGGCGGGGCCCTCAGGGCCACAATGAGCAGTTCTTC.

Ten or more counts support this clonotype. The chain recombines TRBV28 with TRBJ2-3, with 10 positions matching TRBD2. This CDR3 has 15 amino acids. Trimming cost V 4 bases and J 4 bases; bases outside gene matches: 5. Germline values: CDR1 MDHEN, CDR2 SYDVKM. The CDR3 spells CASSSPAGGPDTQYF. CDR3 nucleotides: TGTGCCAGCAGTTCCCCAGCGGGAGGGCCAGATACGCAGTATTTT.

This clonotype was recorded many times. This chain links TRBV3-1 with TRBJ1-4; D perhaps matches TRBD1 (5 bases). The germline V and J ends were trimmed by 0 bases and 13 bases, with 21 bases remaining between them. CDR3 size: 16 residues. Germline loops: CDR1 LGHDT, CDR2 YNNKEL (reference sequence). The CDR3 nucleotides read TGTGCCAGCAGCCAAGATAGAATGGGACTCCGAGGGAGACTGTTTTTT. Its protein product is CASSQDRMGLRGRLFF.

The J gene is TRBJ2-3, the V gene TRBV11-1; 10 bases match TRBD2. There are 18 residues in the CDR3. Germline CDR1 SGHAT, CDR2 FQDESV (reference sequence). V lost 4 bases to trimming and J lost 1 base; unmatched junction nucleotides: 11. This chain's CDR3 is CASSSDGLAEIRTDTQYF. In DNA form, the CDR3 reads TGTGCCAGCAGCTCGGACGGACTAGCGGAAATTCGCACAGATACGCAGTATTTT.

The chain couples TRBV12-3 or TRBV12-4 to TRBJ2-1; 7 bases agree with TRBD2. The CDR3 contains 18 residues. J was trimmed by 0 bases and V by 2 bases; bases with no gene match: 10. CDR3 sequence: CASSLWGGSPSSYNEQFF. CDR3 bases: TGTGCCAGCAGTTTATGGGGAGGGTCGCCGAGCTCCTACAATGAGCAGTTCTTC.

CDR3 nucleotides: TGCAGTGCTTCAGGGGGCAGTAATCAGCCCCAGCATTTT. Translating gives CSASGGSNQPQHF. V and J are TRBV20-1 and TRBJ1-5; TRBD1 aligns across 8 bases. With V trimmed by 5 bases and J by 4 bases, 4 bases remained unmatched. The CDR3 covers 13 residues. In germline, CDR1 is DFQATT, CDR2 SNEGSKA (reference sequence).

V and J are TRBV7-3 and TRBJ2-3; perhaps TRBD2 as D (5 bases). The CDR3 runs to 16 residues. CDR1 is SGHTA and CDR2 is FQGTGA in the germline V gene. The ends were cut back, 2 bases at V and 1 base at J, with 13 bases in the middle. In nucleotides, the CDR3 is TGTGCCAGCAGCTTAGGACTTTCTATGGGCACAGATACGCAGTATTTT. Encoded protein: CASSLGLSMGTDTQYF.

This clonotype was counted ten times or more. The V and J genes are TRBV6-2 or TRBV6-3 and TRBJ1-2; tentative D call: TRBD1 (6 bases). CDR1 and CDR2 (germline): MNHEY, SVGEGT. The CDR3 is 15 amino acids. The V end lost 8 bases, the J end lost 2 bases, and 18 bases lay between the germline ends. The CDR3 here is CASLSSDSPNYGYTF. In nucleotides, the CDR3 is TGTGCCAGCTTGTCATCGGACAGCCCGAACTATGGCTACACCTTC.

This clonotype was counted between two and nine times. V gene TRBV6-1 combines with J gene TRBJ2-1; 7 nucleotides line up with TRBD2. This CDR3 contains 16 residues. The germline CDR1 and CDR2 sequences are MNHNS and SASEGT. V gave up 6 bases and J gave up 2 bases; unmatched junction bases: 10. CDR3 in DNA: TGTGCCAGCAGCCCTGTGGGGACTACCACCTACAATGAGCAGTTCTTC. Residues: CASSPVGTTTYNEQFF.

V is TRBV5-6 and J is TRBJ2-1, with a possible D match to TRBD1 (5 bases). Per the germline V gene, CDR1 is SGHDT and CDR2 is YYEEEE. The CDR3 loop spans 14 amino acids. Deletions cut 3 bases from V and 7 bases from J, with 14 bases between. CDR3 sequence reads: CASSWGPPGNEQFF. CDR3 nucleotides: TGTGCCAGCAGCTGGGGCCCCCCTGGGAATGAGCAGTTCTTC.

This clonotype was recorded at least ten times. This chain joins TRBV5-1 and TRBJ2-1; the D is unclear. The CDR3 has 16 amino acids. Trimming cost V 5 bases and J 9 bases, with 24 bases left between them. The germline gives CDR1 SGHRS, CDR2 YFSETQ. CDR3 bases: TGCGCCAGCAGTATGACTGTGGTGGGTTCGGGTGGTGAGCAGTTCTTC. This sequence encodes CASSMTVVGSGGEQFF.